These T cell receptor beta chains were read from a single sample in a study of T-cell reconstitution after alpha-beta-depleted transplantation in children. Each CDR3 protein gets one entry after TCRdb re-called the PCR reads with MiXCR. The repertoire includes under 750,000 distinct CDR3 sequences, approximately 22% of them detected once, and around 14% sits in the top ten. The material sequenced was PBMCs, mostly from graft donor cells, taken 360 days after TCRalphabeta/CD19-depleted stem cell transplant. These receptors were obtained from a boy younger than two who had a stem cell transplant for acute myeloid leukemia, so the T cells may come from the graft donor. Both conserved end residues are trimmed from each CDR3.

ASSQGGPGGTEEY 13 TRBJ2-7 TRBV4-3
SARTPNTQY 9 TRBJ2-3 TRBV29-1
ASSRPASGRGEQY 13 TRBJ2-7 TRBV7-2
ASSGRVGSYEQY 12 TRBJ2-7 TRBV25-1
ASSSLQYHNEQF 12 TRBJ2-1 TRBV7-3
ASSLQGSYEQY 11 TRBJ2-7 TRBV12-3/TRBV12-4
ASSVRGGGTEGYNEQF 16 TRBJ2-1 TRBV9
SARRGGINIQY 11 TRBJ2-4 TRBV20-1
ASSLGGRHEQF 11 TRBJ2-1 TRBV5-6
ASSTRGGTTEAF 12 TRBJ1-1 TRBV12-3/TRBV12-4
ASIDIYGYT 9 TRBJ1-2 TRBV6-1
SAPKRGQETQY 11 TRBJ2-5 TRBV20-1
ASSLLAPNTGELF 13 TRBJ2-2 TRBV12-3/TRBV12-4
ASSLEAGKNTEAF 13 TRBJ1-1 TRBV7-9
AIRENGTRDQETQY 14 TRBJ2-5 TRBV10-3
ASSQDEGRWRGNIQY 15 TRBJ2-4 TRBV4-3
ASSPAPHNEQF 11 TRBJ2-1 TRBV14
SVEGRVNEQF 10 TRBJ2-1 TRBV29-1
ASSSRQGNLGTGELF 15 TRBJ2-2 TRBV5-1
SAGTRQPGELF 11 TRBJ2-2 TRBV20-1
ASTFPGGASPLH 12 TRBJ1-6 TRBV12-3/TRBV12-4
SAPDRGQNTEAF 12 TRBJ1-1 TRBV20-1
ASSEQPPLSGANVLT 15 TRBJ2-6 TRBV6-4
ASSQVWRGGANEQF 14 TRBJ2-1 TRBV4-3
ASSDIDSTDTQY 12 TRBJ2-3 TRBV25-1
ASSPGHGGNTIY 12 TRBJ1-3 TRBV12-3/TRBV12-4
ASSLEGTLAPLH 12 TRBJ1-6 TRBV12-3/TRBV12-4
ASSFSGGARTQY 12 TRBJ2-3 TRBV13
ASIIIGLGGIGGNEQF 16 TRBJ2-1 TRBV11-1
TLCTGSGELF 10 TRBJ2-2 TRBV2
ASSYFGTGSPNEQF 14 TRBJ2-1 TRBV6-5
ASSTGTGFMFRGYT 14 TRBJ1-2 TRBV6-1
ASSLVRQGYYEQY 13 TRBJ2-7 TRBV12-3/TRBV12-4
ASSLEVTYGYT 11 TRBJ1-2 TRBV7-2
ATSRGREENQY 11 TRBJ2-5 TRBV5-1
SPPTRTVPEAF 11 TRBJ1-1 TRBV20-1
ASSSLGGSDEQY 12 TRBJ2-7 TRBV12-3/TRBV12-4
ASRALAGASTDTQY 14 TRBJ2-3 TRBV12-3/TRBV12-4
ASRNPGGGGPDTQY 14 TRBJ2-3 TRBV12-3/TRBV12-4
SVAGRETQY 9 TRBJ2-5 TRBV29-1
SARDESQPQH 10 TRBJ1-5 TRBV20-1
ASSFARVLNEQF 12 TRBJ2-1 TRBV12-3/TRBV12-4
ASTTLAGEETQY 12 TRBJ2-5 TRBV18
SVAGGGANEQF 11 TRBJ2-1 TRBV29-1
ARKTGGSYNEQF 12 TRBJ2-1 TRBV7-2
ASSLMLAGSADTQY 14 TRBJ2-3 TRBV5-5
ASSQLGTALGAQY 13 TRBJ2-5 TRBV14
ASSPPFPDTQY 11 TRBJ2-3 TRBV12-3/TRBV12-4
ASSSRGGPGNEQF 13 TRBJ2-1 TRBV5-1
ASSLRGRPGELF 12 TRBJ2-2 TRBV28
SVAGNPSSYEQY 12 TRBJ2-7 TRBV29-1
ASSERGPFDEQF 12 TRBJ2-1 TRBV25-1
ASTLGEKLF 9 TRBJ1-4 TRBV7-9
ASSRLAGELF 10 TRBJ2-2 TRBV18
ASSQGIRNEQF 11 TRBJ2-1 TRBV4-3
SAKTGAEQY 9 TRBJ2-7 TRBV20-1
SASAGRSTEAF 11 TRBJ1-1 TRBV20-1
ASSLQSAGDTDTQY 14 TRBJ2-3 TRBV7-3